Following are 10 T cell receptor beta chains from one sample sequenced in a study of blood T cell repertoires in COVID-19. Sequencing used immunoSEQ multiplex PCR; TCRdb keeps in-frame clones, though not all of them. This table holds 72,000 or so clones, roughly 86% found once. The sample taken for sequencing was peripheral blood. Receptors were obtained from a woman aged 60-75 years with acute or convalescent COVID-19.

J is TRBJ1-1 and V is TRBV5-6, with D possibly being TRBD1 (5 bases). The CDR3 extends over 13 amino acids. Germline V lookup: CDR1 SGHDT, CDR2 YYEEEE. Trimming left V 0 bases short and J 8 bases short, with 11 bases between. CDR3 amino acids: CASSLGPRVEAFF. CDR3 coding DNA: TGTGCCAGCAGCTTGGGGCCCAGGGTCGAAGCTTTCTTT.

J is TRBJ2-3 and V is TRBV28, with 7 bases fitting TRBD2. V gave up 2 bases and J gave up 2 bases; unmatched junction bases: 10. The CDR3 is 17 amino acids. CDR1 and CDR2 (germline): MDHEN, SYDVKM. CDR3 protein: CASSLGSGQTDTDTQYF. The DNA of the CDR3 is TGTGCCAGCAGTTTAGGTAGCGGGCAAACCGACACAGATACGCAGTATTTT.

The chain uses TRBV10-3 and TRBJ2-5; the D gene is possibly TRBD1 (6 bases). Trimming left V 1 base short and J 1 base short, with 10 bases between. The length of the CDR3 is 15 residues. Germline loops: CDR1 ENHRY, CDR2 SYGVKD. CDR3 region: CAISELGATQETQYF. CDR3 bases: TGTGCCATCAGTGAGTTGGGGGCCACCCAAGAGACCCAGTACTTC.

The V and J genes are TRBV6-5 and TRBJ1-1; D is possibly TRBD1 (6 bases). V was pared by 5 bases and J by 4 bases, with 14 bases between. Germline V CDR1 and CDR2: MNHEY, SVGAGI. This CDR3 region has 14 residues. CDR3 nucleotide sequence: TGTGCCAGCAGTCGCTCAGGGGTGGGCACTGAAGCTTTCTTT. Translated: CASSRSGVGTEAFF.

This sequence joins TRBV11-2 and TRBJ2-7; 7 bases align to TRBD1. There are 14 residues in the CDR3. The germline CDR1 and CDR2 sequences are SGHAT and FQNNGV. V was pared by 4 bases and J by 2 bases, with 5 bases of the junction left unmatched. As DNA, the CDR3 is TGTGCCAGCAGCTCTGACAGGGTCGCCTACGAGCAGTACTTC. Protein: CASSSDRVAYEQYF. Filled out from reference TRBV11-2 and TRBJ2-7, the complete variable domain reads EAGVAQSPRYKIIEKRQSVAFWCNPISGHATLYWYQQILGQGPKLLIQFQNNGVVDDSQLPKDRFSAERLKGVDSTLKIQPAKLEDSAVYLCASSSDRVAYEQYFGPGTRLTVT.

J is TRBJ2-1 and V is TRBV28, with 12 bases matching TRBD1. The junction had 9 bases not matched to a gene; V was cut back by 5 bases and J by 7 bases. CDR1 and CDR2 from the germline V gene are MDHEN and SYDVKM. This CDR3 has 16 residues. In nucleotides, the CDR3 is TGTGCCAGCAGTACCCTGGGACAGGGGGCAAGTAATGAGCAGTTCTTC. Protein sequence: CASSTLGQGASNEQFF.

The V and J genes are TRBV19 and TRBJ2-7; D perhaps matches TRBD2 (7 bases). The germline gives CDR1 LNHDA, CDR2 SQIVND (reference sequence). V was shortened by 1 base and J by 2 bases, with 9 bases between the two germline ends. CDR3 length: 14 residues. CDR3 loop: CASSIAGGAYEQYF. The DNA of the CDR3 is TGTGCCAGTAGTATAGCGGGGGGCGCCTACGAGCAGTACTTC.

The V and J genes are TRBV25-1 and TRBJ1-2, with 8 positions matching TRBD1. CDR3 length: 12 residues. Trimming at V came to 4 bases and at J to 9 bases, leaving 4 bases not matched to a gene. Germline V gene data show CDR1 as MGHDK and CDR2 as SYGVNS. The CDR3 nucleotides are TGTGCCAGCAGTGGGACAGGGTACCGCTACACCTTC. It encodes CASSGTGYRYTF.

This chain joins TRBV7-3 and TRBJ2-1, with 9 bases that match TRBD2. The CDR3 runs 15 residues. Germline CDR1 and CDR2: SGHTA and FQGTGA. The ends lost 5 bases at V and 4 bases at J; junction bases unmatched: 6. The CDR3 sequence is CASSLSGGLYNEQFF. The DNA for the CDR3 is TGTGCCAGCAGCCTGAGCGGGGGGTTATACAATGAGCAGTTCTTC.

This chain joins TRBV19 and TRBJ2-7; perhaps TRBD1 as D (6 bases). Germline loops: CDR1 LNHDA, CDR2 SQIVND (reference sequence). The CDR3 contains 16 residues. V was pared by 3 bases and J by 0 bases, with 15 bases between. The DNA of the CDR3 is TGTGCCAGTAGTATTATGACAGGTCCGGGCTCCTACGAGCAGTACTTC. Protein sequence: CASSIMTGPGSYEQYF. Combining the CDR3 with reference TRBV19 and TRBJ2-7 gives the whole variable domain DGGITQSPKYLFRKEGQNVTLSCEQNLNHDAMYWYRQDPGQGLRLIYYSQIVNDFQKGDIAEGYSVSREKKESFPLTVTSAQKNPTAFYLCASSIMTGPGSYEQYFGPGTRLTVT.